This T cell receptor (beta chain) was documented in a study of blood T cells in healthy people across ages. The table lists this clonotype with a count of one. Combining a sample-barcoded 5' primer with a J-beta primer mix, a second PCR ran for roughly 7 to 12 cycles. Each CDR3 protein is one row after TCRdb ran MiXCR on the 5' RACE reads. The sample includes 1.5 million or so distinct CDR3 sequences, about 43% of them seen just once. Germline V lookup: CDR1 SGHRS, CDR2 YFSETQ. This CDR3 contains 14 residues. The genes are TRBV5-1 and TRBJ2-5; 9 bases line up with TRBD1. The J call may be faulty, since TRBJ2-7 better matches the DNA end. The sequence was obtained from a woman aged 18-29 years in good health. The sequenced sample was blood. Here the CDR3 reads CASSASGTGYEQYF. The CDR3 DNA sequence: TGCGCCAGCAGCGCGTCCGGGACAGGGTACGAGCAGTACTTC.